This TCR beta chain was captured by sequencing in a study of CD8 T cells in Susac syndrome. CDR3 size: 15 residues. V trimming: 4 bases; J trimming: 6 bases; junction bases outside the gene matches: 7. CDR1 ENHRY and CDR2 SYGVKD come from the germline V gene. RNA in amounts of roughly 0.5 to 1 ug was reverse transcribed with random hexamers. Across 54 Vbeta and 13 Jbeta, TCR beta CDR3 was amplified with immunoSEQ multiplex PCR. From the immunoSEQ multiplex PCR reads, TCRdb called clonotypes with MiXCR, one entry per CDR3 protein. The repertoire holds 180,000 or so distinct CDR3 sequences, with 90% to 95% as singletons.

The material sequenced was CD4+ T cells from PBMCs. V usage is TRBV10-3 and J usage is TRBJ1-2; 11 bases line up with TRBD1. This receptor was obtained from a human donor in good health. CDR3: CAISAGQGETDGYTF. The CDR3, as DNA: TGTGCCATCAGTGCGGGACAGGGGGAAACTGATGGCTACACCTTC.